This TCR beta chain was retrieved from a study of CD8+CD57+ T cells in acquired aplastic anemia (dated by TCRdb to the late 2010s). About the investigation overall: Extracted DNA from sorted CD4+ and CD8+ cells averaged around 3.5 ug, ranging from roughly 0.17 to 27.4 ug. CD8+CD57+ expansion was defined as frequency above the mean frequency observed in healthy subjects.

Patients chosen for sequencing had shown expansion of CD8+CD57+ cells by flow cytometry. Every patient had a diagnosis of severe acquired aplastic anemia based on International Study of Aplastic Anemia and Agranulocytosis and Camitta criteria. No therapy had been received by the patients at the time of blood sampling. TCR repertoires of sorted CD4+ and CD8+ blood T cells from severe aplastic anemia patients and healthy subjects were deep-sequenced in the study. Patients were enrolled in the USA under clinicaltrials.gov protocols 00001620, 01623167, 00001397, 00071045, 00081523 and 00961064. Ficoll-Paque density gradient centrifugation was used to isolate peripheral blood mononuclear cells. CD4+ and CD8+ T cells were sorted by FACS or magnetic beads before DNA extraction. Turning to this clonotype: Its specific antigen is unknown. Base qualities are missing; no much larger clone stands one base away.

Results the study describes overall, beyond this receptor: Between patients and healthy controls, no significant difference in CD8+ Simpson's diversity was found (P=0.060). Approximately 31 CD8+ CDR3 sequences were found in both patients and controls but appeared to be highly expressed in patients and within the immunodominant clones of the patients.

TCR beta VDJ combination and CDR3 sequence profiling used genomic DNA as the template. TCR repertoire sequencing was run on an Illumina HiSeq 2000. Regarding the original processing steps: TRBV/TRBJ rearrangement plots, CDR3 size and DJ length profiles, and Simpson's diversity index were used to evaluate the repertoires. Whichever DNA sequence was most abundant in the deep sequencing data was defined as the immunodominant clone. CDR3 amino acid sequences were checked for sharing between subjects and were compared against published repertoires and the VDJdb database. TCRdb reprocessed the public reads (quality trimming at Q25 with fastp, clone calling with MiXCR) and kept in-frame beta chains. Duplicate CDR3 protein sequences are folded into a single record with the most common DNA and genes. These V and J calls are TCRdb output, not the study's own analysis. The table for this sample lists under 200,000 distinct CDR3 sequences; 48% of them were counted only once. The ten largest clonotypes hold 1.8% of the sample.

V trim: 4 bases; J trim: 3 bases; unmatched bases: 8. Counted from cysteine to phenylalanine, this CDR3 has 15 amino acids. CDR3 DNA only is kept here, 45 bases in frame from base 1. Sequences SGHKS (CDR1) and YYEKEE (CDR2) are obtained from the germline V gene (reference sequence). The chain links TRBV5-5 with TRBJ2-7; TRBD2 aligns with 9 central bases. The sequence derives from a human donor with aplastic anemia. Sequences were obtained from sorted CD4+, CD8+, or CD8+CD57+ T cells (not recorded which) from PBMCs. The DNA sequence reads TGTGCCAGCAGCGGCAGGAGCGGGGGGATCTACGAGCAGTACTTC. This is translated as CASSGRSGGIYEQYF.